This is a list of T cell receptor beta chains from one sample in a study of T cell changes during pregnancy in multiple sclerosis. Libraries were prepared by immunoSEQ multiplex PCR; TCRdb keeps only in-frame clonotypes and omits some of them. The sample holds some 64,000 clones, approximately 92% seen once. The specimen was peripheral blood, collected in the first trimester of pregnancy. The source of these receptors is a female donor with multiple sclerosis, enrolled in a pregnancy study. The CDR3 runs from the conserved cysteine through the conserved F or W. A D gene is named only where the DNA matches it firmly. Some rows have no size entry. The others give once, few or many, or a class for an expanded clone.

size: NA
D: TRBD2
J: TRBJ2-5
V: TRBV5-8
DNA: TGTGCCAGCAGCGTGAGACTAGCGGGGGAGACCCAGTACTTC
CDR3: CASSVRLAGETQYF

size: once
D: TRBD2
J: TRBJ2-1
V: TRBV19
DNA: TGTGCCAGTAGTAAGGCGGGAGGGACCTACAATGAGCAGTTCTTC
CDR3: CASSKAGGTYNEQFF

size: NA
D: TRBD2
J: TRBJ2-6
V: TRBV4-2
DNA: TGTGCCAGCAGCCAAGACCTTAGCGGGAGGGCTGGGGCCAACGTCCTGACTTTC
CDR3: CASSQDLSGRAGANVLTF

size: once
D: NA
J: TRBJ2-5
V: TRBV13
DNA: TGTGCCAGCAGCTCACTGTCAGGGGATCGGGAGACCCAGTACTTC
CDR3: CASSSLSGDRETQYF

size: NA
D: NA
J: TRBJ2-2
V: TRBV27
DNA: TGTGCCAGCAGTTTATCTGGGAGGTCTAGGGAGCTGTTTTTT
CDR3: CASSLSGRSRELFF

size: NA
D: NA
J: TRBJ2-7
V: TRBV5-5
DNA: TGTGCCAGCAGCTTGGATGGGGGGGCGAGCTCCTACGAGCAGTACTTC
CDR3: CASSLDGGASSYEQYF

size: NA
D: TRBD2
J: TRBJ2-3
V: TRBV28
DNA: TGTGCCAGCAGAAGTAGCGGGAGTAGCACAGATACGCAGTATTTT
CDR3: CASRSSGSSTDTQYF

size: NA
D: NA
J: TRBJ2-7
V: TRBV19
DNA: TGTGCCAGTAGCCTCGGACAGACGGCCGAGCAGTACTTC
CDR3: CASSLGQTAEQYF

size: NA
D: NA
J: TRBJ2-4
V: TRBV13
DNA: TGTGCCAGCAGCTTAGGCGTTAGGAGTATGGTCAAAAACATTCAGTACTTC
CDR3: CASSLGVRSMVKNIQYF

size: NA
D: TRBD1
J: TRBJ1-2
V: TRBV4-2
DNA: TGTGCCAGCAGCCAAGATGGGGACAGCCCATCCTATGGCTACACCTTC
CDR3: CASSQDGDSPSYGYTF

size: NA
D: NA
J: TRBJ2-7
V: TRBV6-6
DNA: TGTGCCAGCAGTGCAGGGAACTACGAGCAGTACTTC
CDR3: CASSAGNYEQYF

size: NA
D: NA
J: TRBJ1-5
V: TRBV2
DNA: TGTGCCAGCAGTGAAGCGCTTCGGGGAGGGTACAATCAGCCCCAGCATTTT
CDR3: CASSEALRGGYNQPQHF

size: few
D: TRBD2
J: TRBJ2-7
V: TRBV27
DNA: TGTGCCAGCAGTATCGGACACTTAGCGGGAGACCGCTACGAGCAGTACTTC
CDR3: CASSIGHLAGDRYEQYF

size: NA
D: NA
J: TRBJ1-4
V: TRBV2
DNA: TGTGCCAGCAGTTTATCGGGTTTAGTAGACGCGACTAATGAAAAACTGTTTTTT
CDR3: CASSLSGLVDATNEKLFF

size: NA
D: TRBD1
J: TRBJ1-6
V: TRBV6-5
DNA: TGTGCCAGCAGTCCGGGACAGTATAATTCACCCCTCCACTTT
CDR3: CASSPGQYNSPLHF

size: NA
D: TRBD1
J: TRBJ2-6
V: TRBV7-6
DNA: TGTGCCAGCAGCGCCGGGACAGGTGTAGCTGGGGCCAACGTCCTGACTTTC
CDR3: CASSAGTGVAGANVLTF

size: NA
D: NA
J: TRBJ2-2
V: TRBV7-2
DNA: TGTGCCAGCAGCAAAGATGGGACACGGAGATCCGGGGAGCTGTTTTTT
CDR3: CASSKDGTRRSGELFF

size: NA
D: TRBD2
J: TRBJ2-7
V: TRBV6-6
DNA: TGTGCCAGCAGCGACGCCCCGACTAGCTCCTCTTACGAGCAGTACTTC
CDR3: CASSDAPTSSSYEQYF

size: NA
D: TRBD1
J: TRBJ1-1
V: TRBV5-4
DNA: TGTGCCAGCAGCTGGACAGGGAGATACACTGAAGCTTTCTTT
CDR3: CASSWTGRYTEAFF

size: NA
D: NA
J: TRBJ2-1
V: TRBV9
DNA: TGTGCCAGCACCATCACCGCCACTAGTGTTGAGCAGTTCTTC
CDR3: CASTITATSVEQFF

size: NA
D: NA
J: TRBJ1-2
V: TRBV20-1
DNA: TGCAGTGCTCGCCGGGAGGCCGGCTACACCTTC
CDR3: CSARREAGYTF

size: NA
D: NA
J: TRBJ1-5
V: TRBV4-1
DNA: TGCGCCAGCAGCCGAACAGGTCCTTCTAATCAGCCCCAGCATTTT
CDR3: CASSRTGPSNQPQHF

size: once
D: TRBD2
J: TRBJ2-5
V: TRBV19
DNA: TGTGCCAGTAGCACCTCTAGCGGGAGTTTAGAGACCCAGTACTTC
CDR3: CASSTSSGSLETQYF

size: NA
D: NA
J: TRBJ2-3
V: TRBV4-1
DNA: TGCGCCAGCAGCCAACTGGGCGGGATCCCTTTTACGGATACGCAGTATTTT
CDR3: CASSQLGGIPFTDTQYF

size: NA
D: NA
J: TRBJ1-5
V: TRBV5-6
DNA: TGTGCCAGCAGCTTGCGGGGAGTTAATCAGCCCCAGCATTTT
CDR3: CASSLRGVNQPQHF

size: NA
D: NA
J: TRBJ1-1
V: TRBV6-1
DNA: TGTGCCAGCAGTATCTTGGACAGGAACACTGAAGCTTTCTTT
CDR3: CASSILDRNTEAFF

size: NA
D: TRBD2
J: TRBJ2-1
V: TRBV6-1
DNA: TGTGCCAGCAGTTCTCTAGCGGGAGGGCAGAATGAGCAGTTCTTC
CDR3: CASSSLAGGQNEQFF

size: NA
D: NA
J: TRBJ2-1
V: TRBV7-2
DNA: TGTGCCAGCAGCTTAGAGTCGGGGAATGAGCAGTTCTTC
CDR3: CASSLESGNEQFF

size: NA
D: NA
J: TRBJ1-1
V: TRBV4-2
DNA: TGTGCCAGCTCGGTTGGGGGCGGCACTGAAGCTTTCTTT
CDR3: CASSVGGGTEAFF

size: NA
D: TRBD1
J: TRBJ1-2
V: TRBV29-1
DNA: TGCAGCGTTGAAGAACGGGGACAGGGCGGCTATGGCTACACCTTC
CDR3: CSVEERGQGGYGYTF

size: NA
D: TRBD1
J: TRBJ2-5
V: TRBV5-1
DNA: TGCGCCAGCAGCTTGGCCTTTCTTACAGGGGTTTCCCAAGAGACCCAGTACTTC
CDR3: CASSLAFLTGVSQETQYF

size: NA
D: NA
J: TRBJ2-2
V: TRBV7-9
DNA: TGTGCCAGCAGCTTAGTGGTGGGAGTCCAGACCGGGGAGCTGTTTTTT
CDR3: CASSLVVGVQTGELFF

size: NA
D: TRBD2
J: TRBJ2-7
V: TRBV4-3
DNA: TGCGCCAGCAGCCTGAGGCGGGAGGGGAACGAGCAGTACTTC
CDR3: CASSLRREGNEQYF

size: NA
D: NA
J: TRBJ2-3
V: TRBV4-3
DNA: TGCGCCAGCAGCCAAAGAACGGGAGCCTCAGATACGCAGTATTTT
CDR3: CASSQRTGASDTQYF

size: NA
D: NA
J: TRBJ2-2
V: TRBV4-1
DNA: TGCGCCAGCAGCCAAGGGGACACCCACACCGGGGAGCTGTTTTTT
CDR3: CASSQGDTHTGELFF

size: NA
D: TRBD2
J: TRBJ2-7
V: TRBV19
DNA: TGTGCCAGTAGTATATCTAGCGGACACTCCTACGAGCAGTACTTC
CDR3: CASSISSGHSYEQYF

size: NA
D: NA
J: TRBJ2-2
V: TRBV19
DNA: TGTGCCAGTAGTAACCCGGGTAGCGGGAACACCGGGGAGCTGTTTTTT
CDR3: CASSNPGSGNTGELFF

size: NA
D: NA
J: TRBJ2-6
V: TRBV13
DNA: TGTGCCAGCAGTTGGGGAGGAGAAGCTGGGGCCAACGTCCTGACTTTC
CDR3: CASSWGGEAGANVLTF

size: NA
D: NA
J: TRBJ2-1
V: TRBV7-2
DNA: TGTGCCAGCAGTCAAACTGACTACAATGAGCAGTTCTTC
CDR3: CASSQTDYNEQFF

size: once
D: TRBD2
J: TRBJ2-1
V: TRBV7-9
DNA: TGTGCCAGCAGCCCCCGCCGGGAGACTAGCGTCCCGGATGAGCAGTTCTTC
CDR3: CASSPRRETSVPDEQFF

size: NA
D: TRBD2
J: TRBJ2-1
V: TRBV7-9
DNA: TGTGCCAGCAGTCCCCTAGCGGGAGAGATCTACAATGAGCAGTTCTTC
CDR3: CASSPLAGEIYNEQFF

size: NA
D: TRBD1
J: TRBJ2-1
V: TRBV6-1
DNA: TGTGCCAGCACCTGGACAGGGTCCTACAATGAGCAGTTCTTC
CDR3: CASTWTGSYNEQFF

size: NA
D: TRBD2
J: TRBJ2-1
V: TRBV15
DNA: TGTGCCACCAGCAGACTAGCGGGAGGGCCGTATGAGCAGTTCTTC
CDR3: CATSRLAGGPYEQFF

size: once
D: TRBD2
J: TRBJ2-3
V: TRBV9
DNA: TGTGCCAGCAACTCCGGGACTAGCGGGAGGGCGGGAACAGATACGCAGTATTTT
CDR3: CASNSGTSGRAGTDTQYF

size: NA
D: NA
J: TRBJ2-3
V: TRBV7-2
DNA: TGTGCCAGCAGCTCTTCTCCTACAGATACGCAGTATTTT
CDR3: CASSSSPTDTQYF

size: NA
D: NA
J: TRBJ2-7
V: TRBV27
DNA: TGTGCCAGCAGTTTATCGGGAGATTTTGAGCAGTACTTC
CDR3: CASSLSGDFEQYF

size: few
D: TRBD1
J: TRBJ2-7
V: TRBV19
DNA: TGTGCCAGTAGTACGTGGGGGGGACAGGGTAGGTACGAGCAGTACTTC
CDR3: CASSTWGGQGRYEQYF

size: NA
D: TRBD1
J: TRBJ2-7
V: TRBV5-1
DNA: TGCGCCAGCAGCTGGGACAGGTACTACGAGCAGTACTTC
CDR3: CASSWDRYYEQYF

size: NA
D: NA
J: TRBJ2-2
V: TRBV29-1
DNA: TGCAGCGTAGGGGACACCGGGGAGCTGTTTTTT
CDR3: CSVGDTGELFF

size: NA
D: NA
J: TRBJ2-2
V: TRBV27
DNA: TGTGCCAGCAGTTTCCGGGCCGGGGAGCTGTTTTTT
CDR3: CASSFRAGELFF

size: NA
D: NA
J: TRBJ1-2
V: TRBV5-1
DNA: TGCGCCAGCAGCTTGGAGCCCGCGGGGGACTATGGCTACACCTTC
CDR3: CASSLEPAGDYGYTF

size: few
D: TRBD2
J: TRBJ2-1
V: TRBV7-9
DNA: TGTGCCAGCAGCTTAGAGGGACTAGCGTTAGATGAGCAGTTCTTC
CDR3: CASSLEGLALDEQFF

size: NA
D: NA
J: TRBJ1-1
V: TRBV5-1
DNA: TGCGCCAGCAGCTTGGGACAGGCTCAAATGAACACTGAAGCTTTCTTT
CDR3: CASSLGQAQMNTEAFF

size: once
D: TRBD1
J: TRBJ2-1
V: TRBV6-5
DNA: TGTGCCAGCAGAAAGGACAGGGGCTCCTACAATGAGCAGTTCTTC
CDR3: CASRKDRGSYNEQFF